The T cell receptor beta chain described here comes from a study of cytomegalovirus exposure and HLA in healthy donors. Study-level points and caveats: Later on, an analysis showed TCR association rates differing by HLA locus, with DRB1 the most and HLA-C the fewest.

The germline CDR1 and CDR2 sequences are SGHRS and YFSETQ. CDR3 size: 17 residues. With 7 bases clipped from V and 0 bases from J, the junction kept 14 bases outside the gene matches. Primers: 60 Vbeta forward and 13 Jbeta reverse. Libraries were prepared by immunoSEQ multiplex PCR; TCRdb keeps only in-frame clonotypes and omits some of them. The data show about 140,000 clones, with approximately 91% seen just once and 0.45% to 0.55% held by the top ten. About this clone itself: Antigen specificity is unknown.

This sequence joins TRBV5-1 and TRBJ2-3; 7 bases match TRBD2. The sample consisted of PBMCs. The origin of this receptor is a woman in her 40s in good health and CMV-seronegative. The CDR3 DNA follows: TGCGCCAGCGGTCTGAGGCCTAGCGGTCCTAGCACAGATACGCAGTATTTT. Protein product: CASGLRPSGPSTDTQYF.